This T cell receptor beta chain is from a study of T cell repertoires in cytomegalovirus infection. The CDR3 sequence is 15 residues long. V dropped 3 bases and J dropped 0 bases, with 9 bases sitting between them. Germline assignment: CDR1 MGHRA and CDR2 YSYEKL. Broader study findings: CMV-specific TCR beta clonotypes restricted by HLA-C dominated the ex vivo response. Pooled public TCR beta family frequency picked out CMV carriers with the relevant HLA.

A word on this clonotype: Antigen specificity is unknown.

MiXCR was run by TCRdb on the reads, yielding one entry per CDR3 protein. Of roughly 180,000 distinct CDR3 sequences listed, less than 25% were seen once; the top ten hold 25%. Sequenced here: CD8+ T cells from cultured PBMCs, sampled from culture after CMV antigen stimulation. The TCR was taken from a human donor in good health (CMV status not recorded). Some clones in this sample may be carry-over from other donors' samples. The rearrangement joins TRBV4-1 to TRBJ1-5; weak D call: TRBD1 (5 bases). The CDR3 DNA follows: TGCGCCAGCAGCCAGACAGATTATAGCAATCAGCCCCAGCATTTT. Translated: CASSQTDYSNQPQHF.